This T cell receptor beta chain was recorded in a study of beta chain features in type 1 diabetes. This clone was observed a handful of times. Its target is unknown. CD45RO/CCR7/CD25/CD127/CD95/CD27 sorting isolated CD4+ naive, central memory, regulatory and stem cell-like memory cells. The authors reverse transcribed all of the isolated RNA, so sequencing captured expressed TCRB transcripts. Generated by immunoSEQ multiplex PCR, the TCRdb table keeps only in-frame clones and is missing some. The sample consists of some 350,000 clones, over 9% of them appearing once. Whole-study findings and limits: TCRB CDR3 length was moderately but significantly reduced in all four CD4+ subsets of Type 1 diabetes patients. These data did not resolve whether HLA type affects TCRB rearrangement. PCR could preferentially amplify shorter templates, alike in patients and controls.

Germline loops: CDR1 SEHNR, CDR2 FQNEAQ (reference sequence). The CDR3 is 15 amino acids. V dropped 5 bases and J dropped 1 base, with 12 bases sitting between them. The chain carries TRBV7-9 and TRBJ1-3; D call uncertain. Sequences were obtained from central memory CD4+ T cells from blood. This clonotype was obtained from a man aged 25-45 years with type 1 diabetes. The CDR3 here is CASSPFILSGNTIYF. In DNA, the CDR3 is TGTGCCAGCAGCCCATTCATACTGTCTGGAAACACCATATATTTT. The entire variable domain, with the rest obtained from reference TRBV7-9 and TRBJ1-3, is as follows: DTGVSQNPRHKITKRGQNVTFRCDPISEHNRLYWYRQTLGQGPEFLTYFQNEAQLEKSRLLSDRFSAERPKGSFSTLEIQRTEQGDSAMYLCASSPFILSGNTIYFGEGSWLTVV.